These 14 T cell receptor beta chains share one sample of origin, sequenced in a study of control samples from healthy donors and cancer patients. TCRdb's table, derived via immunoSEQ multiplex PCR, lists solely in-frame clones and lacks some. The sample lists 150,000 to 200,000 clones; 80% to 95% were seen once. The sequencing input was blood. The receptors here all came from a woman under 40 in good health.

This chain joins TRBV6-6 and TRBJ2-5, with D hard to call. CDR3 size: 17 residues. Trimming took 5 bases from V and 2 from J, leaving 21 bases between them. Germline CDR1 and CDR2: MNHNY and SVGAGI (reference sequence). The CDR3 DNA is TGTGCCAGCAGTCCATTCCGCTTGACTGCTGCTCAAGAGACCCAGTACTTC. It yields the protein CASSPFRLTAAQETQYF.

The rearrangement joins TRBV11-2 to TRBJ2-5; D remains unclear. Germline CDR1 reads SGHAT; CDR2 reads FQNNGV. The V gene lost 1 base and the J gene lost 1 base, with 7 bases spanning the gap. This CDR3 comprises 14 residues. In DNA form, the CDR3 reads TGTGCCAGCAGCTTAGGACGGTTCCAAGAGACCCAGTACTTC. Its translation is CASSLGRFQETQYF.

Only one count was recorded for this clone. The V gene is TRBV28, the J gene TRBJ1-5; a weak D match, TRBD1 (6 bases). CDR1 and CDR2 from the germline V gene are MDHEN and SYDVKM. Between the trimmed V and J ends, which lost 3 bases and 7 bases, there was a span of 16 bases. This CDR3 has 15 amino acids. CDR3 region: CASSFSGGGFQPQHF. The CDR3, as DNA: TGTGCCAGCAGTTTCTCGGGAGGGGGATTCCAGCCCCAGCATTTT.

The chain links TRBV27 to TRBJ1-4, with D possibly matching TRBD1 (5 bases). The length of the CDR3 is 15 residues. Germline V lookup: CDR1 MNHEY, CDR2 SMNVEV (reference sequence). V lost 3 bases to trimming and J lost 6 bases, with 14 bases between them. CDR3 region: CASSLTTGRDEKLFF. The DNA of the CDR3 is TGTGCCAGCAGTTTGACCACGGGCAGGGATGAAAAACTGTTTTTT.

This chain links TRBV4-1 with TRBJ2-7; 9 bases align to TRBD1. V dropped 4 bases and J dropped 9; count of bases not matched to a gene: 7. The CDR3 runs to 13 residues. Germline V gives CDR1 MGHRA, CDR2 YSYEKL. CDR3 DNA: TGCGCCAGCAGCCCCGGGACAGGGTCAGGGCAGTACTTC. Its protein product is CASSPGTGSGQYF.

The gene calls are TRBV3-1 (or the pseudogene TRBV3-2) and TRBJ2-4; 7 bases match TRBD2. The trim removed 0 bases at V and 8 bases at J, leaving 7 bases unmatched. CDR3 length: 15 residues. The germline V gene encodes CDR1 LGHDT and CDR2 YNNKEL (reference sequence). As DNA, the CDR3 is TGTGCCAGCAGCCAAGATCAGACTAGCTGGGACATTCAGTACTTC. Translated, it gives CASSQDQTSWDIQYF.

The J gene is TRBJ1-6, the V gene TRBV27, with D perhaps TRBD1 (5 bases). Trimming cost V 7 bases and J 7 bases, with 14 bases left between them. CDR3 length: 14 residues. Germline V lookup: CDR1 MNHEY, CDR2 SMNVEV (reference sequence). Here the CDR3 DNA reads TGTGCCAGCACCTGGGGGGGGTCGAATTCACCCCTCCACTTT. It specifies CASTWGGSNSPLHF.

This chain connects TRBV4-1 to TRBJ1-2; the D gene is possibly TRBD1 (5 bases). Germline assignment: CDR1 MGHRA and CDR2 YSYEKL. Trimming stripped 1 base from V and 4 bases from J, with 13 bases between. This CDR3 is built from 15 residues. CDR3: CASSQGRTQTYGYTF. The CDR3 DNA reads TGCGCCAGCAGCCAAGGGCGGACACAAACCTATGGCTACACCTTC.

This chain connects TRBV9 to TRBJ2-4; TRBD1 agrees at 7 bases. CDR3 size: 14 residues. The J segment lost 5 bases and the V segment lost 3 bases, leaving 5 bases of the junction unmatched. CDR1 and CDR2 (germline): SGDLS, YYNGEE. Here the CDR3 reads CASSGRGLENIQYF. The CDR3 coding sequence is TGTGCCAGCAGCGGTAGGGGGCTCGAAAACATTCAGTACTTC.

The chain employs TRBV11-1 and TRBJ2-7; no clear D gene. CDR3 length equals 13 residues. V lost 4 bases to trimming and J lost 3 bases, with 10 bases between them. Looked up from germline, CDR1 is SGHAT and CDR2 is FQDESV (reference sequence). The CDR3 DNA sequence: TGTGCCAGCAGCTGGGCGATTGACTACGAGCAGTACTTC. Residues: CASSWAIDYEQYF.

This chain uses TRBV19 with TRBJ2-1, with a weak D call TRBD2 (6 bases). The CDR3 is 11 amino acids. V shed 5 bases and J shed 8 bases, with 7 bases lying between them. Germline CDR1 and CDR2: LNHDA and SQIVND (reference sequence). In DNA, the CDR3 is TGTGCCAGTAGTGGGGGGTATGAGCAGTTCTTC. This gives the protein CASSGGYEQFF.

The chain has TRBV7-9 and TRBJ2-2; TRBD2 aligns across 12 bases. V trimming: 3 bases; J trimming: 2 bases; junction bases outside the gene matches: 7. There are 18 residues in the CDR3. Germline CDR1 SEHNR, CDR2 FQNEAQ (reference sequence). This chain's CDR3 is CASSFSLAGGLNTGELFF. The CDR3, as DNA: TGTGCCAGCAGCTTCTCACTAGCGGGAGGACTAAACACCGGGGAGCTGTTTTTT.

This chain joins TRBV18 and TRBJ2-1; D is undetermined. CDR3 size: 12 residues. From germline, CDR1 is KGHSH and CDR2 LQKENI. V shed 6 bases and J shed 9 bases, with 12 bases lying between them. The CDR3 DNA reads TGTGCCAGCTCCCCGACCGGCGGTGAGCAGTTCTTC. Encoded protein: CASSPTGGEQFF.

The J gene is TRBJ2-1, the V gene TRBV4-3; 9 bases align to TRBD2. Losses at the gene ends were 5 bases for V and 9 bases for J; bases not matched to a gene: 17. CDR3 length equals 17 residues. Germline assignment: CDR1 LGHNA and CDR2 YSLEER. CDR3 protein: CASSTIGPSGIPGEQFF. The CDR3 DNA reads as TGCGCCAGCAGCACCATTGGCCCTAGCGGGATTCCTGGTGAGCAGTTCTTC.